This T cell receptor beta chain came from a study of technical replicates of blood from a few donors. Germline-derived CDR1 and CDR2 are SGHVS and FQNEAQ. The CDR3 totals 15 residues. Trimming left V 1 base short and J 1 base short, with 10 bases between. TCRdb's copy holds only in-frame clones and misses some; the assay was immunoSEQ multiplex PCR. The data show around 13,000 clones, approximately 94% seen once. The TCR originated in a human donor in good health. Sample: PBMCs. The genes are TRBV7-8 and TRBJ1-2, with TRBD1 as a possible D gene (6 bases). CDR3 region: CASSLEQGYNYGYTF. As DNA, the CDR3 is TGTGCCAGCAGCTTAGAACAGGGCTATAACTATGGCTACACCTTC.